This entry lists 9 T cell receptor beta chains sequenced from one sample in a study of blood T cell repertoires in COVID-19. Libraries were prepared by immunoSEQ multiplex PCR; TCRdb keeps only in-frame clonotypes and omits some of them. This table has around 170,000 clones, around 80% appearing once. The sample was peripheral blood. All receptors come from a man aged 30-40 years with active or convalescent COVID-19.

The chain employs TRBV5-1 and TRBJ2-5; 10 bases agree with TRBD1. Germline loops: CDR1 SGHRS, CDR2 YFSETQ. The CDR3 has 16 residues. V shed 4 bases and J 5 bases; nucleotides not matched to a gene: 11. The CDR3 region has the DNA TGCGCCAGCAGCGCGGACAGGGGGAGAGAAGGGGAGACCCAGTACTTC. As protein: CASSADRGREGETQYF.

This clone was seen a single time. The chain is built from TRBV24-1 and TRBJ2-7; TRBD1 matches at 7 bases. The CDR3 totals 14 residues. Looked up from germline, CDR1 is KGHDR and CDR2 is SFDVKD. Trimming removed 4 bases from V and 2 bases from J; junction bases left unmatched: 4. In DNA, the CDR3 is TGTGCCACCAGTGACCGGACAGGAACCTACGAGCAGTACTTC. Protein product: CATSDRTGTYEQYF.

The chain joins TRBV19 to TRBJ1-5, with a possible D match to TRBD1 (6 bases). Germline CDR1 LNHDA, CDR2 SQIVND (reference sequence). The CDR3 has 17 residues. The V end was cut by 6 bases, the J end by 1 base, with 19 bases between. In nucleotides, the CDR3 is TGTGCCAGTAGGGAACACAGGGCAGGCGGGAGCAATCAGCCCCAGCATTTT. It encodes CASREHRAGGSNQPQHF.

The CDR3 spells CASSSRGQEQYV. DNA for the CDR3: TGTGCCAGCAGTTCGAGGGGGCAAGAGCAGTACGTC. The chain uses TRBV28 and TRBJ2-7; 7 bases align to TRBD1. V was pared by 4 bases and J by 7 bases, with 4 bases of the junction left unmatched. Germline V CDR1 and CDR2: MDHEN, SYDVKM. This CDR3 region has 12 residues.

The CDR3 region has the DNA TGTGCCAGCAGCGATACACGGGCCGGGGGGGTCTATGGCTACACCTTC. As protein: CASSDTRAGGVYGYTF. The chain has TRBV7-9 and TRBJ1-2; D may be TRBD1 (5 bases). V gave up 5 bases and J gave up 4 bases, with 20 bases separating them. Per the germline V gene, CDR1 is SEHNR and CDR2 is FQNEAQ (reference sequence). The CDR3 spans 16 residues.

The V gene is TRBV28, the J gene TRBJ2-1; 7 bases align to TRBD1. The V and J ends lost 7 bases and 7 bases, in that order; junction bases with no gene match: 13. The CDR3 is made up of 15 amino acids. Germline V lookup: CDR1 MDHEN, CDR2 SYDVKM. CDR3: CASTPRQGLANEQFF. The CDR3 nucleotides read TGTGCCAGCACCCCCCGACAGGGTCTGGCTAATGAGCAGTTCTTC.

The V call is TRBV6-1, the J call TRBJ1-5; 7 nucleotides align to TRBD1. Unmatched junction bases numbered 3, after V lost 4 bases and J lost 0 bases. The CDR3 runs to 15 residues. Germline CDR1 MNHNS, CDR2 SASEGT. The chain's CDR3 is CASSGAGGSNQPQHF. The CDR3 bases are TGTGCCAGCAGTGGAGCAGGGGGTAGCAATCAGCCCCAGCATTTT.

The V call is TRBV6-5, the J call TRBJ1-5, with 7 bases aligning to TRBD1. The CDR3 consists of 15 residues. CDR1 and CDR2 from the germline V gene are MNHEY and SVGAGI. The V gene end was trimmed by 10 bases and the J gene end by 0 bases; junction bases not matched to a gene: 9. The CDR3 nucleotides are TGTGCCACGGACAGGAGCCTTTATAGCAATCAGCCCCAGCATTTT. It encodes CATDRSLYSNQPQHF.

This clone occurred a few times. The chain has TRBV19 and TRBJ1-2, with D perhaps matching TRBD1 (6 bases). This CDR3 is built from 13 residues. The germline CDR1 and CDR2 sequences are LNHDA and SQIVND (reference sequence). Between the trimmed V and J ends, which lost 7 bases and 3 bases, there was a span of 12 bases. The CDR3 DNA reads TGTGCCAGTAAAGTGGGGGCAGACTATGGCTACACCTTC. Translation gives CASKVGADYGYTF.